This T cell receptor beta chain was sequenced for a study of T cells in Graves' hyperthyroidism and ophthalmopathy. At least ten counts were recorded for this clonotype. Its antigen is undetermined. It was RNA transcripts that yielded the amplified TCR beta CDR3 regions. The HTBI set primed first-round TCR CDR3 RT-PCR. One entry per CDR3 protein, called by TCRdb with MiXCR from the multiplex PCR reads. The sample holds roughly 500,000 distinct CDR3 sequences, roughly 13% seen once. Findings of the study overall: Most expanded thyroid clonotypes above 0.001 also appeared in blood. The model's output predicted ophthalmopathy at a median of roughly 6 months prior to onset.

With 8 bases clipped from V and 5 bases from J, the junction kept 20 bases outside the gene matches. CDR3 length equals 18 residues. Germline V gene data show CDR1 as ENHRY and CDR2 as SYGVKD. Hyperthyroidism was newly diagnosed in patients aged 18 to 65 (duration under 2 months). V and J are TRBV10-3 and TRBJ1-2; 10 nucleotides agree with TRBD1. The material sequenced was blood. The TCR was taken from a woman aged 25 to 39 with Graves' hyperthyroidism that later progressed to Graves' ophthalmopathy. The CDR3 sequence: CAIADRSGQGTGPYGYTF. Here the CDR3 DNA reads TGTGCCATCGCCGACCGTTCGGGACAGGGGACCGGCCCGTATGGCTACACCTTC.